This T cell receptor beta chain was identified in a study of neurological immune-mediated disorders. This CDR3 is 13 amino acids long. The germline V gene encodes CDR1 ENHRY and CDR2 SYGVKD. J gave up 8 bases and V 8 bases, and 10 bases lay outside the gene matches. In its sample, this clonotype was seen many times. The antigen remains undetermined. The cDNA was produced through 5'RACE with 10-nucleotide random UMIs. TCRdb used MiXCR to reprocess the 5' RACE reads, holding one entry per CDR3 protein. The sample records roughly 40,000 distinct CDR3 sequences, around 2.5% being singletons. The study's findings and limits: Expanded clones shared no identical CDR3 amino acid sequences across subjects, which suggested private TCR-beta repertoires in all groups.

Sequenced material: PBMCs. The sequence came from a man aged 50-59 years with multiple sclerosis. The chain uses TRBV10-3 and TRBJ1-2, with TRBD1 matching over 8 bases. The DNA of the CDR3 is TGTGCCATCGGGGAGGGACAGGAGTACGGCTACACCTTC. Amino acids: CAIGEGQEYGYTF.